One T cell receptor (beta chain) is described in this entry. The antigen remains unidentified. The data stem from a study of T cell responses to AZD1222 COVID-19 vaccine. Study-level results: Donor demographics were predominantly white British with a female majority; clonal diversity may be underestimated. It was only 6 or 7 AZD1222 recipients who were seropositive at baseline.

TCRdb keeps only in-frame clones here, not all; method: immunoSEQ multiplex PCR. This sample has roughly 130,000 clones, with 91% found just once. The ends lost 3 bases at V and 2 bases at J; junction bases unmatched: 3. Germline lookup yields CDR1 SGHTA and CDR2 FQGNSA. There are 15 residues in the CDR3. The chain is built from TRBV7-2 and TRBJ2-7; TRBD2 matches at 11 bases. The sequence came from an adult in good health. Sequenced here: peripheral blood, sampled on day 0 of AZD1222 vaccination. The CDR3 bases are TGTGCCAGCAGCTTCCGACTAGCGGGAACCTACGAGCAGTACTTC. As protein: CASSFRLAGTYEQYF. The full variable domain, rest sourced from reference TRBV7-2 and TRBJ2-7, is GAGVSQSPSNKVTEKGKDVELRCDPISGHTALYWYRQSLGQGLEFLIYFQGNSAPDKSGLPSDRFSAERTGGSVSTLTIQRTQQEDSAVYLCASSFRLAGTYEQYFGPGTRLTVT.